Listed here is a single T cell receptor (beta chain). Its antigen remains unknown. V lost 5 bases to trimming and J lost 2 bases, with 7 bases between them. Germline V gives CDR1 SGHRS, CDR2 YFSETQ. This CDR3 is 12 amino acids long. The sample belongs to a study of shared clonotypes between healthy human individuals. Study-wide results and limits: Naive CD4 clonotypes were shared across several donors at 5% to 6%. Generally, estimated richness proved larger in naive subsets than it did in memory subsets.

At the deep level, the assay was run. The repertoire was sequenced with immunoSEQ multiplex PCR; TCRdb's copy has only in-frame clones and lacks some. The sample yields around 600,000 clones, less than 98% seen once. The sequence came from a woman in her twenties or thirties in good health. The rearrangement links TRBV5-1 to TRBJ1-2, with a possible D match to TRBD1 (5 bases). Source material: naive CD4+ T cells sorted from blood. Documented subset: CD45RA+ positively selected. The CDR3: CASRQGNYGYTF. The CDR3 region has the DNA TGCGCCAGCAGGCAGGGAAACTATGGCTACACCTTC.